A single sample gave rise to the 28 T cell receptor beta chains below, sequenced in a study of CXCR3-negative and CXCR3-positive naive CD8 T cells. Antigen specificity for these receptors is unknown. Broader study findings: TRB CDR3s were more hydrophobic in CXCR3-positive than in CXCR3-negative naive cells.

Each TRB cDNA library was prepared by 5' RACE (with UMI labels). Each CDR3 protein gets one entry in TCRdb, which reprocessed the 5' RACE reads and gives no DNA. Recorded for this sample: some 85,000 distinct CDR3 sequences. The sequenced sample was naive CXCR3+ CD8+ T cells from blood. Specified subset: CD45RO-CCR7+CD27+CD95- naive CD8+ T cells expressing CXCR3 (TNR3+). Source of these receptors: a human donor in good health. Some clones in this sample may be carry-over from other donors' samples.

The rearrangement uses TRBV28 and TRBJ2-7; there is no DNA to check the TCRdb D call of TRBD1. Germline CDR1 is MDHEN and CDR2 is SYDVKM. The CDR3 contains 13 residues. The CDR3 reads CASSFGTGYEQYF. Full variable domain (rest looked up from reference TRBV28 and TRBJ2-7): DVKVTQSSRYLVKRTGEKVFLECVQDMDHENMFWYRQDPGLGLRLIYFSYDVKMKEKGDIPEGYSVSREKKERFSLILESASTNQTSMYLCASSFGTGYEQYFGPGTRLTVT.

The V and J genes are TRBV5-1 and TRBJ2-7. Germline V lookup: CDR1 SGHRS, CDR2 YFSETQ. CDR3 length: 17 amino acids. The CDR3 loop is CASSSKMGSQELYEQYF.

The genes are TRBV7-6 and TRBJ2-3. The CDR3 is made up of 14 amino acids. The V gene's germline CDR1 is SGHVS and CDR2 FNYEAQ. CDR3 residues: CASSLGDFADTQYF.

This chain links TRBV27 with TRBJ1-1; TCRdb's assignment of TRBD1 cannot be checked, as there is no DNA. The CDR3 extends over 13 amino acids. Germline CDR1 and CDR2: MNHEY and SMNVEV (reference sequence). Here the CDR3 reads CASSFRGATEAFF.

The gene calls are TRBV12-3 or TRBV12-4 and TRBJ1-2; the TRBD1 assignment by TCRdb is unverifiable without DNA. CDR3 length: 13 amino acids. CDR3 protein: CASSFQGAAGYTF.

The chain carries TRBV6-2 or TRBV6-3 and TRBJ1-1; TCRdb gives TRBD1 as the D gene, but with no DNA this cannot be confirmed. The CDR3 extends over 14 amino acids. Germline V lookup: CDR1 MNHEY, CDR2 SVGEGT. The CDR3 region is CASSLTLTGTGAFF.

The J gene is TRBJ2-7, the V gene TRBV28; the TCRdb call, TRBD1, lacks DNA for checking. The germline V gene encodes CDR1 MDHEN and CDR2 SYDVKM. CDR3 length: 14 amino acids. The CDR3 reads CASSLSGGRYEQYF.

This chain's CDR3 is CSAPTSGRAGAKNIQYF. The chain has TRBV20-1 and TRBJ2-4; no DNA is available, so the TRBD2 call from TCRdb remains unchecked. The CDR3 totals 17 residues. Per germline, CDR1 DFQATT and CDR2 SNEGSKA (reference sequence).

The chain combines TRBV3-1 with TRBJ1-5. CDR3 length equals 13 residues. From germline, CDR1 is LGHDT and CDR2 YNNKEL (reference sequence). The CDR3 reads CASSQDSNQPQHF.

CDR3 region: CASSLFRDGNEQFF. The rearrangement uses TRBV3-1 and TRBJ2-1; without DNA, the TCRdb call of TRBD1 cannot be checked. CDR1 LGHDT and CDR2 YNNKEL come from the germline V gene (reference sequence). The CDR3 covers 14 residues.

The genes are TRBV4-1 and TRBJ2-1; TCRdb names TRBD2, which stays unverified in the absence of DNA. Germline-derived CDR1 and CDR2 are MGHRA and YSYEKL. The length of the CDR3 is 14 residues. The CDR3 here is CASSQTVGLNEQFF.

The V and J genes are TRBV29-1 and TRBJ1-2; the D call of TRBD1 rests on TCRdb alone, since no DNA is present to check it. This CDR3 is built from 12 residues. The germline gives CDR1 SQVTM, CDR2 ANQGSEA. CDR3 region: CSVKRQGKGYTF. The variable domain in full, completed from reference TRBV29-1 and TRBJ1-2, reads SAVISQKPSRDICQRGTSLTIQCQVDSQVTMMFWYRQQPGQSLTLIATANQGSEATYESGFVIDKFPISRPNLTFSTLTVSNMSPEDSSIYLCSVKRQGKGYTFGSGTRLTVV.

CDR3 amino acids: CASSLSANRVYEQYF. The chain combines TRBV28 with TRBJ2-7; TCRdb's D call of TRBD1 is untestable without DNA. The CDR3 length is 15 residues. Germline V lookup: CDR1 MDHEN, CDR2 SYDVKM.

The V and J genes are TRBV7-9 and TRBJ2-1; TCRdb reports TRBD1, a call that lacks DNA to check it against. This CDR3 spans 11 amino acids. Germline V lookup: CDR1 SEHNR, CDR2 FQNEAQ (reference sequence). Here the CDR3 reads CASLQGTEQFF.

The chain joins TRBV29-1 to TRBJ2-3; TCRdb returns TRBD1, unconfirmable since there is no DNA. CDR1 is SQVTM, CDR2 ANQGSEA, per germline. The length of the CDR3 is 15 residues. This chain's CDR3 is CSVEGPGPGTDTQYF.

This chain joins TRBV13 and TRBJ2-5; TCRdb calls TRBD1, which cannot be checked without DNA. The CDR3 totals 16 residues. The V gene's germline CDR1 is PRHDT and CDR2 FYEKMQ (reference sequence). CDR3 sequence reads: CASSLLNTGIQETQYF.

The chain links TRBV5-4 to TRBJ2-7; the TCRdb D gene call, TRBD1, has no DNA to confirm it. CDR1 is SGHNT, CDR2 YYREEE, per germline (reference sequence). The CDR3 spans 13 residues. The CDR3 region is CASSSAPGDEQYF.

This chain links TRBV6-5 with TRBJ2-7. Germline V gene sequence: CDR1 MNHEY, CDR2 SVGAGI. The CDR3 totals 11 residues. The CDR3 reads CASSSETERYF.

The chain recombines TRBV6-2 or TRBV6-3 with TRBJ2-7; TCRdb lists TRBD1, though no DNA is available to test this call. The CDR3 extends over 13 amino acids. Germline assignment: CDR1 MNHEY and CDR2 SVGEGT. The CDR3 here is CASSLDSGYEQYF.

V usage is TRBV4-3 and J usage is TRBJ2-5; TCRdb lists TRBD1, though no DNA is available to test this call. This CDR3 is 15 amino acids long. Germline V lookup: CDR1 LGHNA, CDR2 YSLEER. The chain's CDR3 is CASSQGGTGQETQYF.

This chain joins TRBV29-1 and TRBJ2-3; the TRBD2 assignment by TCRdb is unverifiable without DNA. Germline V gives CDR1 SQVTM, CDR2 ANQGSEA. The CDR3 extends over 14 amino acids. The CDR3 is CSVVAGGLTDTQYF.

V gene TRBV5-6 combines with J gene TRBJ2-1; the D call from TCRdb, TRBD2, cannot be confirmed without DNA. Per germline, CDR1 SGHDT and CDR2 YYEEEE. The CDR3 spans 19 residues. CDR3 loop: CASSFGGLPEAGSHNEQFF.

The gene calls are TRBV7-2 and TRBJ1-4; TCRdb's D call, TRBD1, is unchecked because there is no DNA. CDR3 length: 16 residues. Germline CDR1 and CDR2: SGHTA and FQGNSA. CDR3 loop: CASSLALGGKNEKLFF.

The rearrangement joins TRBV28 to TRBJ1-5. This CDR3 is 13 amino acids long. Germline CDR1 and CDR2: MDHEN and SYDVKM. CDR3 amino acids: CASSLGKNQPQHF.

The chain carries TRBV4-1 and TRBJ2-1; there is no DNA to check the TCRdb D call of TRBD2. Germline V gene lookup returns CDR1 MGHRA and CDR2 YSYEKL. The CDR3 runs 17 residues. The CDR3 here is CASSQTTTGPLADEQFF.

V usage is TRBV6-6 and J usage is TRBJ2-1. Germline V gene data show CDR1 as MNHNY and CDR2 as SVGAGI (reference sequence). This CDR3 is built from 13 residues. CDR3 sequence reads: CASSYSPYNEQFF.

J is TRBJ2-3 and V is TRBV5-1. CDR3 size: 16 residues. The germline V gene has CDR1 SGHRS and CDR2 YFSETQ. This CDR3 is CASSVEYPASTDTQYF.

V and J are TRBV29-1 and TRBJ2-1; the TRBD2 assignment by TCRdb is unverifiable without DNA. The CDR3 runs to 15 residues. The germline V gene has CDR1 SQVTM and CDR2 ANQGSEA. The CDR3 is CSVEDETVPYNEQFF.